This TCR beta chain is from a study of regulatory T cells in long-lasting Graves disease. Study-wide findings and caveats: Newly diagnosed Graves' patients had higher TCR diversity than persistent ones.

This clonotype was observed a few times. The antigen remains undetermined. HTBI primers from iRepertoire and Arm-PCR of CDR3 regions yielded the TCR beta libraries. TCRdb re-called the multiplex PCR reads through MiXCR, storing one row per CDR3 protein. The sample gives approximately 360,000 distinct CDR3 sequences, 12% of which show up once; around 18% is in the top ten. Time point indicated: newly diagnosed GD, antithyroid drugs for less than 3 months. RNA extracted from PBMCs served as the sequencing template. Collection of peripheral blood (roughly 9 milliliters) was done using EDTA tubes. The CDR3 consists of 15 residues. The germline V and J ends were trimmed by 4 bases and 6 bases, with 19 bases remaining between them. CDR1 SGHNT and CDR2 YYREEE come from the germline V gene (reference sequence). These same data were also listed under a study on T cells in Graves' hyperthyroidism and ophthalmopathy. This second study notes: An initial round of RT-PCR targeting the TCR CDR3 relied on the HTBI primer set.

This chain joins TRBV5-4 and TRBJ1-2; TRBD1 is a possible D gene (5 bases). The source was peripheral blood mononuclear cells (PBMCs), collected at new diagnosis, from a patient treated with antithyroid drugs. The clonotype originates from a woman aged 18 to 35 with Graves disease. The CDR3 coding sequence is TGTGCCAGCAGCCCGCTCGGGGGGGTGAGGAATGGCTACACCTTC. It encodes CASSPLGGVRNGYTF.